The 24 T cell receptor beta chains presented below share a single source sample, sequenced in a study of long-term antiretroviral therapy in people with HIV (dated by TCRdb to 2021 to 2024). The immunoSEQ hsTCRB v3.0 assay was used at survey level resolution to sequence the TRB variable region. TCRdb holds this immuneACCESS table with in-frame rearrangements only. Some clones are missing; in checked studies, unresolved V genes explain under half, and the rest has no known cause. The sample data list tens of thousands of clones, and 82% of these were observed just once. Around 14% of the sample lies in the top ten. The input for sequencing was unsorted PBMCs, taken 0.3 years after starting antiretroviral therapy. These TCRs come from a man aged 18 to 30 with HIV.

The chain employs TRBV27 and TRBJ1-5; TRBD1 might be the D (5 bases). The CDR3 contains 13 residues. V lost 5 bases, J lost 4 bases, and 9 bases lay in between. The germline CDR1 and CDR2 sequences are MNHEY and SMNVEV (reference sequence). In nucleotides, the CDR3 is TGTGCCAGCAGTGGGACTGTTAATCAGCCCCAGCATTTT. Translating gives CASSGTVNQPQHF.

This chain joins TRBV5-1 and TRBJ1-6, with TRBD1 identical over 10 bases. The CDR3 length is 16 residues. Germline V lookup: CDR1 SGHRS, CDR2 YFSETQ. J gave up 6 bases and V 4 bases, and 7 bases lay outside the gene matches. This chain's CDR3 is CASSGDRGGRNSPLHF. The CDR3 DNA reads TGCGCCAGCAGCGGGGACAGGGGAGGTCGTAATTCACCCCTCCACTTT.

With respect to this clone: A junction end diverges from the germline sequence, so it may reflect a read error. Written as DNA, the CDR3 is TGTGCCAGCGGCTTTGATACCGGCAGCTCCTATAATTCACCCCTCCACTTT. Translation gives CASGFDTGSSYNSPLHF. The chain combines TRBV7-8 with TRBJ1-6; D uncertain. The germline CDR1 and CDR2 sequences are SGHVS and FQNEAQ. There are 17 residues in the CDR3. Together with reference TRBV7-8 and TRBJ1-6, the CDR3 gives the full variable domain: GAGVSQSPRYKVAKRGQDVALRCDPISGHVSLFWYQQALGQGPEFLTYFQNEAQLDKSGLPSDRFFAERPEGSVSTLKIQRTQQEDSAVYLCASGFDTGSSYNSPLHFGNGTRLTVT.

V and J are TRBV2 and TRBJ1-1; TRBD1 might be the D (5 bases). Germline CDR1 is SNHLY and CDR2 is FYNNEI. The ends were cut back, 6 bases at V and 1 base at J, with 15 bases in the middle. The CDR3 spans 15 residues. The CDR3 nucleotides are TGTGCCAGCAGCCTGTACTATACAGGGAACACTGAAGCTTTCTTT. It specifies CASSLYYTGNTEAFF.

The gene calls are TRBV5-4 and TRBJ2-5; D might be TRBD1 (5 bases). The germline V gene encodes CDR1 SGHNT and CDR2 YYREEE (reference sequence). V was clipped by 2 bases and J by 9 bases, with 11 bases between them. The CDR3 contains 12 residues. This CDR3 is CASSFDSSPQYF. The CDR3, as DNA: TGTGCCAGCAGCTTCGACAGCTCGCCCCAGTACTTC.

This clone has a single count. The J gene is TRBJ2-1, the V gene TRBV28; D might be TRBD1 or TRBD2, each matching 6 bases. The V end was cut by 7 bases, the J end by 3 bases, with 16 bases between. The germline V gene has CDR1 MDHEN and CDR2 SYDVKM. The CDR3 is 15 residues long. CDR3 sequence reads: CASIGGRTGYNEQFF. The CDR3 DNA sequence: TGTGCCAGCATCGGGGGCCGGACTGGCTACAATGAGCAGTTCTTC.

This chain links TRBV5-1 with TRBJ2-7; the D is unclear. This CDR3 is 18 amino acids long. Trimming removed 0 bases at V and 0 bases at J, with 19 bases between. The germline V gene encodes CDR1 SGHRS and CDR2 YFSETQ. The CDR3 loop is CASSLELLGNPSSYEQYF. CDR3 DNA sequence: TGCGCCAGCAGCTTGGAATTATTGGGCAATCCGAGCTCCTACGAGCAGTACTTC.

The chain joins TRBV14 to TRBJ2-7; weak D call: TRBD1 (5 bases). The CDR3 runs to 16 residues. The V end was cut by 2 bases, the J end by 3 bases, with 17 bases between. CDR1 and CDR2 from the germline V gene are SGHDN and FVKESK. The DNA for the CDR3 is TGTGCCAGCAGCCAACCGACAGACGGGCCCCTCTACGAGCAGTACTTC. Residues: CASSQPTDGPLYEQYF.

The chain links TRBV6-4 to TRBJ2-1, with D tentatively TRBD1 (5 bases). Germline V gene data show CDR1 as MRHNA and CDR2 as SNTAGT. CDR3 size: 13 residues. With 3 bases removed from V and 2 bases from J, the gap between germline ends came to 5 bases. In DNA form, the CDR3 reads TGTGCCAGCAGTGAAGGGGCCTACAATGAGCAGTTCTTC. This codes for CASSEGAYNEQFF.

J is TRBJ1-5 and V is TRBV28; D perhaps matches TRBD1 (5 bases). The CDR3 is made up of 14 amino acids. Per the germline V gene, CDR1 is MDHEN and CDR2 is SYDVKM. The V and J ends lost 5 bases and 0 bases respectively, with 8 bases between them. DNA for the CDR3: TGTGCCAGCAGTCCGACAGATAGCAATCAGCCCCAGCATTTT. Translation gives CASSPTDSNQPQHF.

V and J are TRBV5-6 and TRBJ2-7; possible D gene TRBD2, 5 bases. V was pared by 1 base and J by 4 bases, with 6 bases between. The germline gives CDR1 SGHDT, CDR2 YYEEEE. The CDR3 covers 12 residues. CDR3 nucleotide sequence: TGTGCCAGCAGCTTGTGGACTTACGAGCAGTACTTC. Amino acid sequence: CASSLWTYEQYF.

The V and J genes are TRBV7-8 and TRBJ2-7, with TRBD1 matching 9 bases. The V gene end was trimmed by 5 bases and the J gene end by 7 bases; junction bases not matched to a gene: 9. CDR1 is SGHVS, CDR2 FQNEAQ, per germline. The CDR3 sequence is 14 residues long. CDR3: CASSAGTGWIEQYF. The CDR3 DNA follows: TGTGCCAGCAGCGCCGGGACAGGGTGGATAGAGCAGTACTTC.

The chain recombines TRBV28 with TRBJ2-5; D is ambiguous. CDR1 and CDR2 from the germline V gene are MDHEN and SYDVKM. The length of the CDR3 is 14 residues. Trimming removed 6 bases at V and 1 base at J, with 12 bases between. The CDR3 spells CASSNLDVQETQYF. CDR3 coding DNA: TGTGCCAGCAGCAACTTGGACGTCCAAGAGACCCAGTACTTC.

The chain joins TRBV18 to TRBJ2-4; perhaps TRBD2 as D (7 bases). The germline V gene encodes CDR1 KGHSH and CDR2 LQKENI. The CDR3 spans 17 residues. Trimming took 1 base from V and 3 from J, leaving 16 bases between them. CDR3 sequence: CASSPLNREGGKNIQYF. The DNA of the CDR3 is TGTGCCAGCTCACCACTGAACAGGGAGGGTGGCAAAAACATTCAGTACTTC. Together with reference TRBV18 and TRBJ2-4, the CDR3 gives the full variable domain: NAGVMQNPRHLVRRRGQEARLRCSPMKGHSHVYWYRQLPEEGLKFMVYLQKENIIDESGMPKERFSAEFPKEGPSILRIQQVVRGDSAAYFCASSPLNREGGKNIQYFGAGTRLSVL.

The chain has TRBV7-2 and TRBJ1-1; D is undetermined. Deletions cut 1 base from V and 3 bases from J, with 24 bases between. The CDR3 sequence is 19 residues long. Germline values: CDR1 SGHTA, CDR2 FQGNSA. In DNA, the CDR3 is TGTGCCAGCAGCTTAGGGAGGTTCAGACAAAAAAATGCGGACACTGAAGCTTTCTTT. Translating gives CASSLGRFRQKNADTEAFF. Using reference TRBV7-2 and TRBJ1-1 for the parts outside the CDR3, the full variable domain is GAGVSQSPSNKVTEKGKDVELRCDPISGHTALYWYRQSLGQGLEFLIYFQGNSAPDKSGLPSDRFSAERTGGSVSTLTIQRTQQEDSAVYLCASSLGRFRQKNADTEAFFGQGTRLTVV.

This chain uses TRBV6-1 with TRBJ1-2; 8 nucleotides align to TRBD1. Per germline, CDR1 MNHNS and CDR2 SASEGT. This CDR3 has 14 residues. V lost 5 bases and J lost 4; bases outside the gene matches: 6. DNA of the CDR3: TGTGCCAGCAGTCTACAGGGGGTTGGCTATGGCTACACCTTC. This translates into CASSLQGVGYGYTF.

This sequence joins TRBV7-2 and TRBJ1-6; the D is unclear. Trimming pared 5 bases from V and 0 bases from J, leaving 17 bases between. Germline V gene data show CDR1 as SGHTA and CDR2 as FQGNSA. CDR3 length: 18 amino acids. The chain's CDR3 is CASSPRRTPSSYNSPLHF. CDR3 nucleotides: TGTGCCAGCAGCCCTCGGAGGACGCCCAGCTCCTATAATTCACCCCTCCACTTT. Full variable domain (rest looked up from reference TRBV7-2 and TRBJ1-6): GAGVSQSPSNKVTEKGKDVELRCDPISGHTALYWYRQSLGQGLEFLIYFQGNSAPDKSGLPSDRFSAERTGGSVSTLTIQRTQQEDSAVYLCASSPRRTPSSYNSPLHFGNGTRLTVT.

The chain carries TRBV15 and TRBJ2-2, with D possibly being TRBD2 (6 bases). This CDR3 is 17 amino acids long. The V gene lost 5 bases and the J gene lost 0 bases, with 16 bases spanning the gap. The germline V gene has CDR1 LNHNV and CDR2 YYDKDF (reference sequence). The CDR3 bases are TGTGCCACCAGCCCGACCCCACTAGCAGCGAACACCGGGGAGCTGTTTTTT. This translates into CATSPTPLAANTGELFF.

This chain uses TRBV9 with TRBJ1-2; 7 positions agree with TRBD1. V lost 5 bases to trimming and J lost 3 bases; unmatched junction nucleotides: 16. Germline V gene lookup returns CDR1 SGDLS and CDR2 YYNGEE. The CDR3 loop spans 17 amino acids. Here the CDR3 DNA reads TGTGCCAGCAGAGGGCTGGGCCAGGGGGTAGACGACTATGGCTACACCTTC. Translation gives CASRGLGQGVDDYGYTF.

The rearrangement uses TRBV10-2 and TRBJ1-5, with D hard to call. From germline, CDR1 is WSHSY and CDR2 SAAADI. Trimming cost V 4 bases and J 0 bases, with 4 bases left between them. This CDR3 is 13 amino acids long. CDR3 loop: CASSVGSNQPQHF. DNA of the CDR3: TGCGCCAGCAGTGTGGGTAGCAATCAGCCCCAGCATTTT.

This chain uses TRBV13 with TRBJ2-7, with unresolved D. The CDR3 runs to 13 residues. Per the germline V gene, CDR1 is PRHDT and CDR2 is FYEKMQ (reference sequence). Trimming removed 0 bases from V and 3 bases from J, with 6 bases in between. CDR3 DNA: TGTGCCAGCAGCTTAGGGTCCCACTACGAGCAGTACTTC. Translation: CASSLGSHYEQYF.

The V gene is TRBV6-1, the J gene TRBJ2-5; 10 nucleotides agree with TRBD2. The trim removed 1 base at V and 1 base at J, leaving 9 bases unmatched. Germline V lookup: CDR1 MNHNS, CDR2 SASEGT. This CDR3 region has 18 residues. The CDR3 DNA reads TGTGCCAGCAGTGAAGGGATATCACTAGCGGGGATCCAAGAGACCCAGTACTTC. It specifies CASSEGISLAGIQETQYF.

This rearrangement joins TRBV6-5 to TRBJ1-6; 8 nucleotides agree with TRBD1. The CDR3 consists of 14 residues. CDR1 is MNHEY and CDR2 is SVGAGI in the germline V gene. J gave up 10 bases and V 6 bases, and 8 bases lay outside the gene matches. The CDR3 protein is CASRDRELFSPLHF. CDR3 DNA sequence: TGTGCCAGCAGGGACAGGGAACTATTCTCACCCCTCCACTTT.

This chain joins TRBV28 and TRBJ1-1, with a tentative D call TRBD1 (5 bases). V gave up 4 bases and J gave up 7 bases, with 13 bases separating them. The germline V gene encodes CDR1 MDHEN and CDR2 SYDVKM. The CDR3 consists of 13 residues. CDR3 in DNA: TGTGCCAGCAGTTGGGGCCGGGACGGTGAAGCTTTCTTT. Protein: CASSWGRDGEAFF.